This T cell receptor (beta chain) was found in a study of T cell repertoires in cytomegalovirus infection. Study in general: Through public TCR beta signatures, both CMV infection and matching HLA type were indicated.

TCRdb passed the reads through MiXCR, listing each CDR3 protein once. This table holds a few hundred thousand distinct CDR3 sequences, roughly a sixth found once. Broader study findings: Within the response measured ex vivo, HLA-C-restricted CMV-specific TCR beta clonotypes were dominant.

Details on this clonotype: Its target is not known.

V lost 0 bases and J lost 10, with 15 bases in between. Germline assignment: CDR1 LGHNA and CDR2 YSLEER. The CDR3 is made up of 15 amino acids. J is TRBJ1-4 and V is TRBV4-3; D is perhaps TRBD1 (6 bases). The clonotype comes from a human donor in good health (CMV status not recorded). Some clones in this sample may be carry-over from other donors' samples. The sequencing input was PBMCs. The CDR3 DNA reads TGCGCCAGCAGCCAAGATCAGGGGCTTCATGGAAAACTGTTTTTT. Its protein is CASSQDQGLHGKLFF.